Following are 3 T cell receptor beta chains from one sample sequenced in a study of blood T cell repertoires in COVID-19. Measured with immunoSEQ multiplex PCR; TCRdb has only the in-frame clones, and not every one. The repertoire has some 200,000 clones, approximately 85% of them found once; the top ten carry around 7.8%. The sample consisted of peripheral blood. These TCRs come from a woman aged 55-69 years with acute or convalescent COVID-19.

V usage is TRBV6-5 and J usage is TRBJ2-3; TRBD2 agrees at 7 bases. In germline, CDR1 is MNHEY, CDR2 SVGAGI. Germline trimming cut 6 bases from V and 4 bases from J; bases unmatched to any gene: 10. This CDR3 contains 15 residues. The CDR3 region has the DNA TGTGCCAGCAGCTATGGACTAGTATACGCAGATACGCAGTATTTT. It encodes CASSYGLVYADTQYF.

CDR3 sequence reads: CASSLDGSRSNEQYF. CDR3 DNA sequence: TGTGCCAGCAGCTTAGACGGGAGTAGGTCGAACGAGCAGTACTTC. The chain links TRBV11-1 to TRBJ2-7, with D possibly TRBD2 on 6 matching bases. The CDR3 runs to 15 residues. Germline loops: CDR1 SGHAT, CDR2 FQDESV (reference sequence). V lost 1 base to trimming and J lost 5 bases, with 15 bases between them.

The J gene is TRBJ1-2, the V gene TRBV6-5, with TRBD1 matching 9 bases. The CDR3 is 14 residues long. The junction had 5 bases not matched to a gene; V was cut back by 5 bases and J by 4 bases. Germline V gene sequence: CDR1 MNHEY, CDR2 SVGAGI. CDR3 DNA sequence: TGTGCCAGCAGTCGCGACAGGGGGGGCTATGGCTACACCTTC. It codes for CASSRDRGGYGYTF.